This note documents a single T cell receptor (beta chain) sequence. No antigen is known for it. No clone much larger than this one lies a single base away; base qualities are absent. This record belongs to a study of cytomegalovirus exposure and HLA in healthy donors (dated by TCRdb to about 2017). Concerning the study at large: In an earlier analysis of 450 to 750 of the donors, 276 Gb of sequence data and 120 million or so unique TCR beta sequences from about 179 million T cells were reported. An early release that covered fewer than 750 HLA-typed donors contained approximately 290 gigabases of sequencing data and tens of millions of unique TCR sequences. Class I and class II HLA loci were covered by the typing at four-digit resolution. Donor age, sex, ethnicity and CMV serostatus were collected together with the repertoire data. The T cell repertoires of several hundred subjects were profiled by immunosequencing and related to cytomegalovirus serostatus. Along with the roughly 670-subject first cohort, a separate validation cohort of roughly 110 different subjects was used. Genome-wide SNP genotypes for about 65% of the roughly 700 donors were used in a later genetic analysis, which treated that subset as a discovery cohort. A few DR-DQ haplotypes were treated as single units for association and clustering because of strong linkage in the cohort. An earlier analysis of some 500 of the donors used high-throughput TCR beta sequencing to judge whether each TCR beta V gene segment behaved as functional or pseudogenic. Every repertoire in the discovery cohort had been generated on one and the same sequencing platform. Rather than drawing on any new phenotypic data, the later analysis identified candidate immune exposures from TCR beta sequences and the way those sequences occurred across donors. In a later analysis, previously published TCR beta repertoires from several hundred donors were re-analyzed and high-resolution HLA genotyping was added so that TCR occurrence patterns could be studied. To predict cytomegalovirus infection status, the study combined high-throughput TCR immunosequencing, statistical association of individual TCRs with disease status, and machine learning. The aim of the study was to test whether cataloging public T cell receptors could identify signatures of past pathogen exposure. Typing coverage varied by locus: about 629-630 donors for A, B, C, DRB1 and DQB1; more than 500 for DQA1; more than 600 for DPA1; approximately 490 for DPB1. Among the approximately 400 genotyped donors, more than 70% belonged to the genetic ancestry cluster associated with self-reported Caucasian donors. Among almost 400 genotyped donors of the cohort, an average of roughly 240,000 unique TCR beta nucleotide sequences were sequenced per donor, roughly a sixth of them non-productive. What the study reported, not specific to this receptor: Several of the top co-occurrence clusters appeared to be linked to parvovirus B19, influenza, CMV and Epstein-Barr virus, according to a later analysis. Roughly uniform sequencing depth across donors was assumed in presence/absence analyses, although this assumption may not hold. Compared with equally common non-associated chains, HLA-associated TCR beta chains in a later analysis were more clonally expanded and had lower generation probabilities. Specific HLA alleles were associated with roughly 17,000 TCR beta sequences at a false discovery rate of 0.05 in a later analysis. According to a later genetic analysis, donors in an Asian-associated ancestry cluster had fewer N-insertions in productive TCRs than the roughly 670-donor mean. Correlated functional status among segregating V segments might be attributable to linkage disequilibrium, but an unknown experimental factor could not be ruled out. Cytomegalovirus status was reported to be diagnosed by the classifier with high specificity and sensitivity in both the original and validation cohorts. HLA typing was unavailable for some donors at each locus, so association tests used only the typed subset. Most TCR sequences were seen in very few donors, while some public TCRs were found in many individuals. Only TCR beta chains were sequenced in this cohort, and the absence of alpha or paired-chain data limited detectable features. In a later analysis, TCR association rates were found to vary across HLA loci, with the most associated TCRs seen for DRB1 alleles and the fewest for HLA-C alleles. The sequencing pipeline was judged likely to have produced a cluster of highly shared sequence variants as a technical artifact. It was suggested by the authors that the approach could potentially be generalized to other disease states and immunological phenotypes. In vitro tests confirmed that a few of the cytomegalovirus-associated TCR beta chains recognize cytomegalovirus antigens. An association between a missense DCLRE1C variant and V-gene and J-gene trimming of TCR beta chains was found in a later genetic analysis and replicated in an independent cohort. A further reported finding was that TCR beta sequences accurately predicted the HLA-A and HLA-B alleles for most subjects in the first cohort. The only immune exposure information available for the cohort was CMV serostatus. In the study, about 150 TCR beta chains were listed as associated with cytomegalovirus. The earlier analysis of fewer than 750 of the donors excluded roughly 17 rarely observed V segments, including chromosome 9 orphons, because counts were too low. Strong co-occurrence of HLA alleles, especially DR and DQ, made assigning TCR associations to individual alleles difficult. Some IMGT-functional V segments, including TRBV6-2 and TRBV6-3, could not be told apart with the 87-base-pair reads, so those segments were excluded. In an earlier analysis of roughly 560 of the donors, most TCR beta V segments were observed in productive rearrangements about 87% or about 30% of the time, broadly matching IMGT annotations. Most CMV-associated TCR beta chains appeared to be HLA-restricted in a later analysis, and the HLA associations seemed to be driven largely by CMV exposure.

The cohort was made up of 500 to 800 healthy bone marrow donors. All cohort members were sampled while nominally healthy, although unrecorded immune exposures were likely present. The donor tested CMV seronegative and was one of the 352 seronegative cohort members. Every donor gave a peripheral blood sample, and the peripheral blood mononuclear cells from that sample were used for TCR beta sequencing. Genomic DNA extraction from the blood cell samples was performed with the Qiagen DNeasy Blood Extraction Kit. Libraries came from the immunoSEQ multiplex PCR assay. For the multiplex PCR, a mixture combining 60 forward primers for TCR Vbeta segments and 13 reverse primers for TCR Jbeta segments was used. The CDR3 region of rearranged TCR beta genes was amplified from genomic DNA with a multiplex PCR assay. On the Illumina HiSeq System, the amplified TCR beta libraries were sequenced as 87-base-pair reads. Concerning the study's data processing: A later analysis counted about 80 million unique TCR beta chains across the 700 or so repertoires, and approximately 11 million of these chains were shared by at least two donors. Raw reads were error-corrected and collapsed into unique sequences with a nearest-neighbor algorithm that merged closely related sequences to remove PCR and sequencing errors. To assign V, D and J gene segments, CDR3 sequences were aligned to IMGT reference sequences. For a sequence to be retained, at least a six-nucleotide match to both a V gene segment and a J gene segment was required. Rearrangements were called productive when the CDR3 lacked stop codons and stayed in frame with V and J; all others were non-productive. CDR3 was defined according to IMGT convention as the region running from the second conserved V-encoded cysteine to the conserved J-encoded phenylalanine. Sequences without an unambiguous match to a single V gene segment were excluded from the earlier analysis of 450 to 750 of the donors. An earlier analysis of 550 to 650 of the donors classified V segments as functional when productive rearrangements were above 56.7% and as segregating when the standard deviation between donors was above 5%. A statistical classification framework was built for diagnosing cytomegalovirus status from the catalog of TCR beta chain sequences. A later analysis assigned V and J genes by comparing TCR nucleotide sequences with IMGT/GENE-DB human TR gene sequences. A later analysis assigned CDR3 sequences and most-parsimonious VDJ recombination scenarios with the TCRdist pipeline. In a later analysis, each TCR beta chain was defined by its CDR3 amino acid sequence together with its V-gene family, and reads lacking a unique V-gene family were excluded. In a later analysis, 450 to 600 highly shared, low-generation-probability nucleotide sequences were removed to address suspected cross-contamination and a sequencing artifact. In a later analysis, a clonal expansion index was calculated for each public chain from normalized within-repertoire ranks of inferred template counts. A later analysis computed generation probabilities with a VDJ recombination model fitted to out-of-frame rearrangements, and checked the results against IGoR. Hypergeometric tests were used in a later analysis to score TCR-TCR, TCR-HLA and TCR-CMV co-occurrence, with a repertoire-size bias correction applied to the TCR pairs. False discovery rates were estimated in a later analysis by permuting HLA or CMV assignments 20 times. A later analysis grouped co-occurring TCRs with DBSCAN, adding TCRdist sequence similarity when clustering within HLA-allele-positive subsets. For co-occurrence clustering, repertoires with fewer than 30,000 or more than 120,000 public chains were excluded, along with roughly five repertoires with anomalous nucleotide sharing. The table comes from immuneACCESS by way of TCRdb, which keeps in-frame sequences with V and J called. Part of the clones is missing from these tables; in studies checked, under half for an unresolved V gene and the rest for unknown reasons. V and J calls and clone size follow that table, whereas D and trimming were derived from the DNA. A total of about 200,000 clones appear in this sample, approximately 80% of them only once. The ten largest clonotypes hold 3.8% of the sample.

V ends up 4 bases short and J 4 bases short, with an unmatched junction base count of 11. The CDR3 sequence holds 18 residues, the cysteine and phenylalanine included. Left in the record is the CDR3 DNA by itself, 54 bases read in frame from the first base. CDR1 and CDR2 (SGHDT, YYEEEE) derive from the germline V gene. Specimen: PBMCs. The receptor's source is a male donor in good health and CMV-seronegative. This sequence uses TRBV5-6 and TRBJ2-2, and TRBD2 aligns with 12 junction nucleotides. In nucleotides, the sequence is TGTGCCAGCAGCGGACTCGACCTAGCGGGAGGGCCCACCGGGGAGCTGTTTTTT. The translation is CASSGLDLAGGPTGELFF.